There are many counts of the clone carrying this TCR beta chain. Time point described: before trial treatment. Each donor was administered nivolumab, ipilimumab, aspirin, low-dose cyclophosphamide and low-dose radiotherapy. The record originates from a study of low-dose radiotherapy and immunotherapy resistance in tumors. On the study more broadly: Cohort 1 patients were irradiated with 0.5 Gy fractions every 2 weeks to 6.5 Gy total. Those assigned to Cohort 2 were treated with 1 Gy per fraction every two weeks (13 Gy in total over 26 weeks).

TCRs underwent roughly 19 PCR cycles of amplification with a constant-region primer and V-primer adapter. Isolated mRNA underwent amplification via in vitro transcription. Each CDR3 protein gets one entry after TCRdb re-called the reads with MiXCR. The sample carries about 50,000 distinct CDR3 sequences, about 11% recorded once. The sample in question was PBMCs, obtained before treatment. The sequence came from a female donor with ovarian cancer.

In DNA form, the CDR3 reads TGTGCCAGCACCTACCCGGGTGTGTATGAGCAGTTCTTC. This codes for CASTYPGVYEQFF. V is TRBV28 and J is TRBJ2-1; D gene ambiguous. Between the trimmed V and J ends, which lost 7 bases and 8 bases, there was a span of 15 bases. This CDR3 contains 13 residues. CDR1 and CDR2 from the germline V gene are MDHEN and SYDVKM.